A selection of T cell receptor beta chains follows, all from one sample in a study of blood T cell repertoires in COVID-19. Libraries were prepared by immunoSEQ multiplex PCR; TCRdb keeps only in-frame clonotypes and omits some of them. This sample yields about 160,000 clones, of which about 89% are seen a single time; less than 3% belongs to the top ten. Sequenced input: peripheral blood. Receptors originate from a man in his sixties with acute or convalescent COVID-19. Each CDR3 is given with its conserved first and last residue. D genes are given only for firm matches. Clone size appears in some rows only: once, few, many, or a class for an expanded clone.

abundance | d_gene | j_gene | v_gene | CDR3aa | CDR3nt
NA | TRBD2 | TRBJ2-1 | TRBV10-2 | CASSASGGANEQFF | TGCGCCAGCAGCGCAAGCGGGGGGGCGAATGAGCAGTTCTTC
NA | TRBD2 | TRBJ2-3 | TRBV9 | CASSTRLATDTQYF | TGTGCCAGCAGCACTCGACTAGCTACAGATACGCAGTATTTT
NA | TRBD1 | TRBJ1-1 | TRBV2 | CASIRDRGTTEAFF | TGTGCCAGCATAAGGGACAGGGGTACCACTGAAGCTTTCTTT
NA | TRBD2 | TRBJ2-5 | TRBV18 | CASSPSGGQGGAQYF | TGTGCCAGCTCACCAAGCGGGGGCCAGGGCGGGGCCCAGTACTTC
NA | TRBD1 | TRBJ1-1 | TRBV24-1 | CATSVGTGEAFF | TGTGCCACCAGTGTCGGGACAGGAGAAGCTTTCTTT
NA | NA | TRBJ1-2 | TRBV15 | CATSRVGGGGYTF | TGTGCCACCAGCAGAGTTGGGGGAGGAGGCTACACCTTC
few | NA | TRBJ1-2 | TRBV18 | CASSLGNNYGYTF | TGTGCCAGCTCACTGGGCAATAACTATGGCTACACCTTC
NA | TRBD2 | TRBJ2-1 | TRBV24-1 | CATSGRAGGHNEQFF | TGTGCCACCAGTGGTAGGGCGGGGGGACACAATGAGCAGTTCTTC
NA | NA | TRBJ2-3 | TRBV9 | CASSATTDTQYF | TGTGCCAGCAGCGCAACAACGGATACGCAGTATTTT
NA | NA | TRBJ2-2 | TRBV5-1 | CASSFDARGSELFF | TGCGCCAGCAGCTTCGATGCGAGGGGGTCGGAGCTGTTTTTT
NA | NA | TRBJ1-2 | TRBV6-5 | CASRVLEGGSYGYTF | TGTGCCAGCAGAGTCCTAGAGGGAGGCTCCTATGGCTACACCTTC
NA | NA | TRBJ1-1 | TRBV5-1 | CASSFGGDTEAFF | TGCGCCAGCAGCTTCGGGGGAGACACTGAAGCTTTCTTT
NA | NA | TRBJ2-1 | TRBV11-2 | CASSLDSGRYNEQFF | TGTGCCAGCAGCTTAGATTCGGGGAGGTACAATGAGCAGTTCTTC
NA | TRBD1 | TRBJ2-6 | TRBV5-1 | CASSPYRGRSGANVLTF | TGCGCCAGCTCCCCTTACAGGGGGAGGTCTGGGGCCAACGTCCTGACTTTC
once | NA | TRBJ2-1 | TRBV13 | CASSLGRNRGNRNEQFF | TGTGCCAGCAGCTTAGGAAGGAATCGGGGTAATCGCAATGAGCAGTTCTTC
once | NA | TRBJ1-1 | TRBV30 | CAGDGMKNTEAFF | TGTGCTGGCGACGGGATGAAGAACACTGAAGCTTTCTTT
NA | NA | TRBJ1-1 | TRBV5-4 | CASSLFRQARNTEAFF | TGTGCCAGCAGCCTATTCCGACAGGCACGGAACACTGAAGCTTTCTTT
NA | TRBD1 | TRBJ1-5 | TRBV15 | CATSRKGGQANQPQHF | TGTGCCACCAGCAGAAAGGGGGGACAGGCTAATCAGCCCCAGCATTTT
NA | TRBD1 | TRBJ2-1 | TRBV15 | CATSSRDRGHNEQFF | TGTGCCACCAGCAGCCGGGACAGGGGACACAATGAGCAGTTCTTC
NA | NA | TRBJ2-1 | TRBV19 | CASSIGGNSYNEQFF | TGTGCCAGTAGTATCGGAGGGAACTCCTACAATGAGCAGTTCTTC
NA | TRBD2 | TRBJ2-5 | TRBV19 | CASSTRTSGHQETQYF | TGTGCCAGTAGTACCCGGACTAGCGGGCACCAAGAGACCCAGTACTTC
NA | NA | TRBJ1-4 | TRBV30 | CAWSGVLNEKLFF | TGTGCCTGGAGTGGAGTCCTTAATGAAAAACTGTTTTTT
NA | TRBD1 | TRBJ2-7 | TRBV6-6 | CASNWDSPPYEQYF | TGTGCCAGCAACTGGGACAGTCCACCTTACGAGCAGTACTTC
NA | NA | TRBJ1-1 | TRBV27 | CASSPLQGNTEAFF | TGTGCCAGCAGTCCCCTACAGGGGAACACTGAAGCTTTCTTT
NA | TRBD1 | TRBJ1-1 | TRBV18 | CASVSGQTSTEAFF | TGTGCCAGTGTCTCGGGACAGACGAGCACTGAAGCTTTCTTT
NA | TRBD1 | TRBJ1-3 | TRBV3-1/TRBV3-2 | CASSQVTGSGGNTIYF | TGTGCCAGCAGCCAAGTGACAGGGAGCGGTGGAAACACCATATATTTT
NA | NA | TRBJ1-1 | TRBV19 | CASNTGSQAFF | TGTGCCAGTAATACAGGGAGTCAAGCTTTCTTT
NA | NA | TRBJ2-1 | TRBV9 | CASSPQAGTPYNEQFF | TGTGCCAGCAGCCCCCAGGCCGGGACACCCTACAATGAGCAGTTCTTC
NA | NA | TRBJ1-4 | TRBV7-8 | CASSLVWGANEKLFF | TGTGCCAGCAGCTTAGTATGGGGAGCGAATGAAAAACTGTTTTTT
NA | NA | TRBJ2-3 | TRBV24-1 | CATGVGGHTDTQYF | TGTGCCACCGGTGTCGGGGGGCACACAGATACGCAGTATTTT
NA | NA | TRBJ1-1 | TRBV7-6 | CASSQTVNTEAFF | TGTGCCAGCAGCCAGACTGTGAACACTGAAGCTTTCTTT
NA | TRBD1 | TRBJ1-1 | TRBV15 | CATSRDLRGTGGTNTEAFF | TGTGCCACCAGCAGAGATTTAAGGGGGACAGGGGGCACGAACACTGAAGCTTTCTTT
NA | NA | TRBJ1-1 | TRBV18 | CASSQGQNTEAFF | TGTGCCAGCTCACAGGGACAAAACACTGAAGCTTTCTTT
NA | NA | TRBJ1-5 | TRBV7-2 | CASSAAASQPQHF | TGTGCCAGCAGCGCTGCGGCGAGTCAGCCCCAGCATTTT
NA | NA | TRBJ1-3 | TRBV15 | CATSRERGYGNTIYF | TGTGCCACCAGCAGAGAACGGGGGTATGGAAACACCATATATTTT
NA | TRBD1 | TRBJ1-3 | TRBV25-1 | CASSPSGGSGNTIYF | TGTGCCAGCAGTCCCTCAGGGGGCTCTGGAAACACCATATATTTT
NA | NA | TRBJ2-7 | TRBV7-2 | CASSFNRGEQYF | TGTGCCAGCAGCTTTAATCGGGGCGAGCAGTACTTC
NA | NA | TRBJ2-6 | TRBV5-4 | CASSLWGLSGANVLTF | TGTGCCAGCAGCTTATGGGGGCTCTCTGGGGCCAACGTCCTGACTTTC
NA | NA | TRBJ2-1 | TRBV19 | CASSNEAAGYNEQFF | TGTGCCAGTAGTAACGAGGCAGCGGGCTACAATGAGCAGTTCTTC
NA | TRBD2 | TRBJ2-3 | TRBV2 | CASSLAGSGADTQYF | TGTGCCAGCAGCCTAGCGGGGAGCGGGGCAGATACGCAGTATTTT
NA | NA | TRBJ2-5 | TRBV4-2 | CASSQNPTARGETQYF | TGTGCCAGCAGCCAGAACCCGACAGCCAGGGGAGAGACCCAGTACTTC
NA | TRBD2 | TRBJ2-1 | TRBV4-3 | CASSQSRLALDNEQFF | TGCGCCAGCAGCCAATCAAGACTAGCGCTCGACAATGAGCAGTTCTTC
NA | NA | TRBJ2-7 | TRBV5-4 | CASSPLLGYEQYF | TGTGCCAGCAGCCCCCTACTAGGTTACGAGCAGTACTTC
NA | TRBD2 | TRBJ2-1 | TRBV27 | CASSLRAIAGGGEQFF | TGTGCCAGCAGTTTGAGGGCGATAGCGGGGGGAGGGGAGCAGTTCTTC
NA | TRBD1 | TRBJ2-2 | TRBV6-5 | CASSFSGGAGTGELFF | TGTGCCAGCAGTTTTTCAGGGGGCGCGGGCACCGGGGAGCTGTTTTTT
NA | TRBD2 | TRBJ2-3 | TRBV6-6 | CASRPGLATDTDTQYF | TGTGCCAGCCGCCCTGGACTAGCGACCGACACAGATACGCAGTATTTT
NA | NA | TRBJ2-2 | TRBV5-1 | CASSAGGTGELFF | TGCGCCAGTAGTGCCGGCGGGACCGGGGAGCTGTTTTTT
NA | NA | TRBJ2-7 | TRBV2 | CASSGVRDSYEQYF | TGTGCCAGCAGTGGAGTCAGGGACTCCTACGAGCAGTACTTC
NA | NA | TRBJ1-2 | TRBV19 | CASSPKQGSYYGYTF | TGTGCCAGTAGTCCAAAACAGGGTAGTTACTATGGCTACACCTTC
NA | TRBD2 | TRBJ2-5 | TRBV15 | CATSRDLPWASGGQETQYF | TGTGCCACCAGCAGAGATCTCCCCTGGGCTAGCGGGGGTCAAGAGACCCAGTACTTC
NA | TRBD1 | TRBJ2-3 | TRBV3-1/TRBV3-2 | CASQTGRSDTQYF | TGTGCCAGCCAGACAGGGCGGTCAGATACGCAGTATTTT
NA | TRBD2 | TRBJ2-3 | TRBV9 | CASGIGGMGDTQYF | TGTGCCAGCGGGATCGGGGGGATGGGGGATACGCAGTATTTT
NA | NA | TRBJ1-2 | TRBV6-1 | CASSEEGSYGYTF | TGTGCCAGCAGTGAGGAGGGGAGCTATGGCTACACCTTC
NA | NA | TRBJ1-2 | TRBV5-6 | CASSLNWSGYTF | TGTGCCAGCAGCTTGAATTGGAGCGGCTACACCTTC